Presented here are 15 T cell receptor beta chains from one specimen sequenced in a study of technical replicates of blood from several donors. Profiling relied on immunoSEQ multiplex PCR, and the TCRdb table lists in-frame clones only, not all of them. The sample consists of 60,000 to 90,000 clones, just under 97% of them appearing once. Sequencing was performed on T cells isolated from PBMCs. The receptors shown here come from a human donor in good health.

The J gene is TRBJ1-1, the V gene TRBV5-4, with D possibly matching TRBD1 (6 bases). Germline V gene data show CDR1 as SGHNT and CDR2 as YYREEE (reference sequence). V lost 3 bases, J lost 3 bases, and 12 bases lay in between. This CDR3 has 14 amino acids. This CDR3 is CASSSKGGDTEAFF. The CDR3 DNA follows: TGTGCCAGCAGCTCGAAGGGGGGGGACACTGAAGCTTTCTTT.

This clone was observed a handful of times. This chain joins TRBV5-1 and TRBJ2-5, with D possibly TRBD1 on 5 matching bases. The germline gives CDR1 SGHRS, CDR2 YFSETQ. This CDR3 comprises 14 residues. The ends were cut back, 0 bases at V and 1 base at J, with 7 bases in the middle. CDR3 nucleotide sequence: TGCGCCAGCAGCTTGGGACAGTTCCAAGAGACCCAGTACTTC. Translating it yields CASSLGQFQETQYF.

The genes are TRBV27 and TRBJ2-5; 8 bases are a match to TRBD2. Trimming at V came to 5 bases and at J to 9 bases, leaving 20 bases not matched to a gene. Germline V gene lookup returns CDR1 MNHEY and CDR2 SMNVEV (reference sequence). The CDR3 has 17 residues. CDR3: CASSLLAGGPIEGAQYF. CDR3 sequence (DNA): TGTGCCAGCAGTCTCCTAGCGGGCGGGCCTATCGAAGGGGCCCAGTACTTC.

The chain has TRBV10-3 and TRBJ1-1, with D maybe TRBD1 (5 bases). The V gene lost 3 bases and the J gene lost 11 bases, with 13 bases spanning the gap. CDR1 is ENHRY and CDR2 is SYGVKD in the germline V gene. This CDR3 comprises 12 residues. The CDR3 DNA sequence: TGTGCCATCAGTGATATGGGGCGTCGGGCTTTCTTT. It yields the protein CAISDMGRRAFF.

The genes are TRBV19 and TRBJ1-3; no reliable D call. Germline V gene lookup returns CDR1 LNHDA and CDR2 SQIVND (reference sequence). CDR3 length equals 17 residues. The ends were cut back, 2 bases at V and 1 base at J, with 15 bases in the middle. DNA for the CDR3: TGTGCCAGTAGTATAACCGGAGCTGTTCGATCTGGAAACACCATATATTTT. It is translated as CASSITGAVRSGNTIYF.

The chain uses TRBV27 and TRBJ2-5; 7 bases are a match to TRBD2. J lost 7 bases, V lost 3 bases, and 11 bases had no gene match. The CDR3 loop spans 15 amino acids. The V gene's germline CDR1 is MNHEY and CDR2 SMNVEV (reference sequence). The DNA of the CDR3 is TGTGCCAGCAGTTTTGGTGGGGGGGGACTGGGGACCCAGTACTTC. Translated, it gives CASSFGGGGLGTQYF.

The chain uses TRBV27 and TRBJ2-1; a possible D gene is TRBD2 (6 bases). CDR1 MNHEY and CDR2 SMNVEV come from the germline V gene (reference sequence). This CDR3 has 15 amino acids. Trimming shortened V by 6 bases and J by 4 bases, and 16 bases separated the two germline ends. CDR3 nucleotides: TGTGCCAGCAGCCCCTCTAGCGATCCATACAATGAGCAGTTCTTC. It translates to CASSPSSDPYNEQFF.

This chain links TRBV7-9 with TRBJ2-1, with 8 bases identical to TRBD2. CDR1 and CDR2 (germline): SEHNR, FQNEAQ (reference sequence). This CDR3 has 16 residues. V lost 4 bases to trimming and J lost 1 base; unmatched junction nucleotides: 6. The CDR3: CASSSSSSGSYNEQFF. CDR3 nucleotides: TGTGCCAGCAGCTCGTCATCTAGCGGGTCCTACAATGAGCAGTTCTTC.

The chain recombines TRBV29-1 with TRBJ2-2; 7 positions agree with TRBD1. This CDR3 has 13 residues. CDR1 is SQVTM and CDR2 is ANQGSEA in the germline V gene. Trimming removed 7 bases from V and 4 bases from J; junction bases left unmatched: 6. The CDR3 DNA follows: TGCAGCGGCCGGACAGGCAGCACCGGGGAGCTGTTTTTT. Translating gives CSGRTGSTGELFF.

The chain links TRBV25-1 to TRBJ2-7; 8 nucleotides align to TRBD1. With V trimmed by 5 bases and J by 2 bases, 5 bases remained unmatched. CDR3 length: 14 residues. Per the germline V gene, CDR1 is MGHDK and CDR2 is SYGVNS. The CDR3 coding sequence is TGTGCCAGCAGTCAGCCGGGACAGGCCTACGAGCAGTACTTC. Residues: CASSQPGQAYEQYF.

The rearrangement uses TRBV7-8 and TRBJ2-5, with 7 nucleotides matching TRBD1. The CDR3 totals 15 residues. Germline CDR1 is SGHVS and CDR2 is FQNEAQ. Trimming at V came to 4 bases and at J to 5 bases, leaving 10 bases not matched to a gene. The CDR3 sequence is CASSSDRVVVETQYF. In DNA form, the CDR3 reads TGTGCCAGCAGCTCCGACAGGGTGGTGGTCGAGACCCAGTACTTC.

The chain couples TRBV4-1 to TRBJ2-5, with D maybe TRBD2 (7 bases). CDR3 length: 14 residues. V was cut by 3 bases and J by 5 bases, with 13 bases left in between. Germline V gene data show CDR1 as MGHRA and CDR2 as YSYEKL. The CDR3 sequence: CASSQGGGEETQYF. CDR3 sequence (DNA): TGCGCCAGCAGCCAGGGAGGGGGGGAGGAGACCCAGTACTTC.

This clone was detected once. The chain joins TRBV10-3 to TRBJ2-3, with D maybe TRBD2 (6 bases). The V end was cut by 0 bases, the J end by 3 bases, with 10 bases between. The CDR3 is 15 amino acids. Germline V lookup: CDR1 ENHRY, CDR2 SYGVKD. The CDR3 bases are TGTGCCATCAGTGAGTCGCGGGGTACGACAGATACGCAGTATTTT. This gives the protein CAISESRGTTDTQYF.

The CDR3 DNA follows: TGCGCCAGCAGTCTAACTAGCGGGAGGCTCTACGAGCAGTACTTC. It is translated as CASSLTSGRLYEQYF. This chain connects TRBV23-1 to TRBJ2-7, with 12 nucleotides matching TRBD2. TRBV23-1 qualifies as an ORF whose function is uncertain. The V segment lost 4 bases and the J segment 3 bases; nucleotides outside the gene matches: 4. This CDR3 spans 15 amino acids.

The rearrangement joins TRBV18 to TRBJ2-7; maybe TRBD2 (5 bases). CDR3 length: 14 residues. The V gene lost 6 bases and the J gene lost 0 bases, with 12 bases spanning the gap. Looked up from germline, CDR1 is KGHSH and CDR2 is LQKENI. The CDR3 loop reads CASSLTTSSYEQYF. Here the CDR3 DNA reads TGTGCCAGCTCGCTGACTACAAGCTCCTACGAGCAGTACTTC.